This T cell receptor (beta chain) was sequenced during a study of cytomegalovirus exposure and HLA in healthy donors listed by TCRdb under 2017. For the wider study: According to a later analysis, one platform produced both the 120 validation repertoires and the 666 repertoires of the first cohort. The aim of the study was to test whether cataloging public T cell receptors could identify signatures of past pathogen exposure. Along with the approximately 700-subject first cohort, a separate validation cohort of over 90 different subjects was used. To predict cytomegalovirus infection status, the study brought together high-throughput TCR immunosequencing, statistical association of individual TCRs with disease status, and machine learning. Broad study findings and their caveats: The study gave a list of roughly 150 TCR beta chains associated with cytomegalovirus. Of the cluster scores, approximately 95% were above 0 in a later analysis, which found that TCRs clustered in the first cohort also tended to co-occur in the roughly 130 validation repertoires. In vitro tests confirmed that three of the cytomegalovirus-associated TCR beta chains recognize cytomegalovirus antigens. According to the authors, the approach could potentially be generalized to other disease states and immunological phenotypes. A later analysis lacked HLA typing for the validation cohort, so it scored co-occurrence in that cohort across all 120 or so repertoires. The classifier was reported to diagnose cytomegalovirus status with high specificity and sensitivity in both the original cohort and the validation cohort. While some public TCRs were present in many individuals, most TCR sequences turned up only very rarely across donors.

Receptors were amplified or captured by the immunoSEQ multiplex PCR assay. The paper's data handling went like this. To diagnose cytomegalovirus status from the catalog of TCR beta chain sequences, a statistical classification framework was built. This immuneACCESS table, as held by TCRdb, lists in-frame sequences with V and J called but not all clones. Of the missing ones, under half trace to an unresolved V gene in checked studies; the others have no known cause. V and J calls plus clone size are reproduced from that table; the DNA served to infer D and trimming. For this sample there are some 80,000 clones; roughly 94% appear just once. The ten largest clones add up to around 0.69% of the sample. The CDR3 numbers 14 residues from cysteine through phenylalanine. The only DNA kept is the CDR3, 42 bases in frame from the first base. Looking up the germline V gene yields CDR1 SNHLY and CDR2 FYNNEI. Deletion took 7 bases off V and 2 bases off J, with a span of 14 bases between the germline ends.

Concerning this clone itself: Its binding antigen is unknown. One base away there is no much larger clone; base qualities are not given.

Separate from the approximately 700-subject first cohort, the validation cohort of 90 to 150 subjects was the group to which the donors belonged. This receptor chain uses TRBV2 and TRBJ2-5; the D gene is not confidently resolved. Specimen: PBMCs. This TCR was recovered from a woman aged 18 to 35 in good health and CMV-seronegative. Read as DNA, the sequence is TGTGCCAGCAATACGCAGAAAGTACAAGAGACCCAGTACTTC. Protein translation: CASNTQKVQETQYF. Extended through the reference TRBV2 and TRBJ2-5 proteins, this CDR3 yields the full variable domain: EPEVTQTPSHQVTQMGQEVILRCVPISNHLYFYWYRQILGQKVEFLVSFYNNEISEKSEIFDDQFSVERPDGSNFTLKIRSTKLEDSAMYFCASNTQKVQETQYFGPGTRLLVL.